Detailed here is one T cell receptor beta chain. Its target antigen remains unknown. No much larger clone is present one base from it, and per-base qualities are unavailable. Preparation of the library involved 5' RACE. Reads for this sample came from a NextSeq 500. In the TCR library protocol, unique molecular identifiers were attached to individual cDNA molecules to correct for PCR bias and sequencing error. Both TCR alpha and beta chains were sequenced, and tight co-correlation was observed between alpha and beta sequence abundances in each sample. The paper's processing steps were these. Decombinator V4 was used to perform V gene, J gene and CDR3 annotation of TCR sequences. TCRs were defined as expanded if a significant change between any two time points was detected under a Poisson model with p below 0.0001. TCR abundances were normalised to the total number of TCRs sequenced per sample and were expressed as counts per million. MAIT TCRs were defined by TRAV1-2 paired with TRAJ12, TRAJ20 or TRAJ33, and iNKT TCRs by TRAV10 paired with TRAJ18. VDJdb, accessed on 1 November 2021, was searched for TCRs annotated for CMV, EBV and SARS-CoV-2, and TCRs annotated for more than one antigen were excluded. TCRdb handled the public reads itself, with Q25 trimming in fastp and clone calling in MiXCR, and kept productive beta chains. Rows are unified per CDR3 protein, each entry keeping the most common DNA and genes. The V and J calls and clone size are TCRdb's, not the authors'. The sample contains 90,000 to 120,000 distinct CDR3 sequences, 11% of them found a single time. More than 6.5% of the sample goes to the ten largest clones.

Relative to germline, V is missing 7 bases and J is missing 6 bases, with 9 bases of the junction outside any gene match. CDR3 length: 14 amino acids, cysteine to phenylalanine. The entry retains the CDR3 DNA only, 42 bases that are in frame from base 1. Set within a cohort of healthcare workers in London, UK, this nested case-control study involved weekly PCR testing of nasopharyngeal swabs along with blood sampling. Healthcare workers were recruited between 23 and 31 March 2020, during the week of the UK lockdown, and were followed weekly for up to roughly 15 weeks. This sample stems from a study of early T cells in non-severe SARS-CoV-2 infection (dated by TCRdb to about 2021). Broadly, across the study: TCR sequencing used bulk RNA from unsorted whole blood, so alpha and beta chains could not be paired.

Broad study findings and their caveats: VDJdb matching was skewed toward anti-spike CD8 responses and likely underestimated virus-specific expansions, missing private and CD4 specificities.

The chain links TRBV12-3 or TRBV12-4 with TRBJ2-7; 10 bases in between match TRBD2. This sequence was found in an adult who was a healthcare worker with PCR-confirmed SARS-CoV-2 infection or an uninfected control (not recorded which). The specimen was whole blood. The CDR3 region reads CASTQAGGPGEQYF. In nucleotide form, the sequence is TGTGCCAGCACCCAAGCGGGAGGGCCAGGCGAGCAGTACTTC.